This T cell receptor (beta chain) was identified in a study of blood T cell repertoires in COVID-19. Here immunoSEQ multiplex PCR was the method, and the copy in TCRdb shows in-frame clones only, minus some. The data hold about 440,000 clones, with approximately 90% observed a single time. Germline assignment: CDR1 LGHDT and CDR2 YNNKEL (reference sequence). The CDR3 sequence is 13 residues long. V was clipped by 4 bases and J by 9 bases; unmatched bases: 5. The chain couples TRBV3-1 (or the pseudogene TRBV3-2) to TRBJ2-1; 8 positions match TRBD1. This receptor was identified in a young woman with acute or convalescent COVID-19. The sample comprised peripheral blood. In DNA form, the CDR3 reads TGTGCCAGCAGCCCGGACAGGGTGGGTGAGCAGTTCTTC. This translates into CASSPDRVGEQFF.